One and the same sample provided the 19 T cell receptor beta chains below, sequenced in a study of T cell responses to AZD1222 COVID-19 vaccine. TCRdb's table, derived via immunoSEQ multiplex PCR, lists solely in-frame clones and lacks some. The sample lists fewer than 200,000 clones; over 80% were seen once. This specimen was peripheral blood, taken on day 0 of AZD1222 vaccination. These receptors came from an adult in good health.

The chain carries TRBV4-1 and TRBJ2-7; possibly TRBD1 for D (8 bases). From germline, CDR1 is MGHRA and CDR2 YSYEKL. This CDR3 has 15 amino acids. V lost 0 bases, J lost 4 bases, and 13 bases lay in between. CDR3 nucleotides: TGCGCCAGCAGCCAAGACCTACAGGGGGGGTACGAGCAGTACTTC. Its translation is CASSQDLQGGYEQYF.

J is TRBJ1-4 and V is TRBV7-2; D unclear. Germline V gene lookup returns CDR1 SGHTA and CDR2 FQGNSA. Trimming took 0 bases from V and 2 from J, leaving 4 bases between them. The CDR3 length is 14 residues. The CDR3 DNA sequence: TGTGCCAGCAGCTTAGCACATACTAATGAAAAACTGTTTTTT. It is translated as CASSLAHTNEKLFF.

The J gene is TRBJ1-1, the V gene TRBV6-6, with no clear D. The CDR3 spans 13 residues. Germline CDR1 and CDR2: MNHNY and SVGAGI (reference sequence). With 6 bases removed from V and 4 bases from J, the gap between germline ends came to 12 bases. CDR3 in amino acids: CASRRSEGTEAFF. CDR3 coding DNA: TGTGCCAGCAGAAGGTCAGAGGGCACTGAAGCTTTCTTT.

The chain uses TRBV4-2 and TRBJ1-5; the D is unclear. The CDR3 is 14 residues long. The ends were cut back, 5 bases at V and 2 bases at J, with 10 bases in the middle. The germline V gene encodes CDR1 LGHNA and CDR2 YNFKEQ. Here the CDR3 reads CASSLAGGNQPQHF. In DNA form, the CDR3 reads TGTGCCAGCAGCTTAGCTGGGGGCAATCAGCCCCAGCATTTT.

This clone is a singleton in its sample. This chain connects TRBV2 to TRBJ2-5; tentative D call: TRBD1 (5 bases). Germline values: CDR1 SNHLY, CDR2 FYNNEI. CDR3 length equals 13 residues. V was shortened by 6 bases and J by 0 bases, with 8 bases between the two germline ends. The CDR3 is CASSRTNQETQYF. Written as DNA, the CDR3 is TGTGCCAGCAGCAGGACAAACCAAGAGACCCAGTACTTC. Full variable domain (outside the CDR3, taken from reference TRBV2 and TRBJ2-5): EPEVTQTPSHQVTQMGQEVILRCVPISNHLYFYWYRQILGQKVEFLVSFYNNEISEKSEIFDDQFSVERPDGSNFTLKIRSTKLEDSAMYFCASSRTNQETQYFGPGTRLLVL.

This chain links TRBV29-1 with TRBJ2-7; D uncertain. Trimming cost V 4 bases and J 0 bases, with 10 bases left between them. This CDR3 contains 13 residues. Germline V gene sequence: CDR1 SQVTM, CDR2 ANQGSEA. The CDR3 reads CSVVGRLSYEQYF. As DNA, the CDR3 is TGCAGCGTTGTGGGCCGACTCTCCTACGAGCAGTACTTC.

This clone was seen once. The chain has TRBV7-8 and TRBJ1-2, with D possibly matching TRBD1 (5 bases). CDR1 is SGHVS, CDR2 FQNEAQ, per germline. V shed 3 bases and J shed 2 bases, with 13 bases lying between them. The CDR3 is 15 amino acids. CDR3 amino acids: CASSLGVGANYGYTF. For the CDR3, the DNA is TGTGCCAGCAGCTTGGGTGTAGGGGCAAACTATGGCTACACCTTC.

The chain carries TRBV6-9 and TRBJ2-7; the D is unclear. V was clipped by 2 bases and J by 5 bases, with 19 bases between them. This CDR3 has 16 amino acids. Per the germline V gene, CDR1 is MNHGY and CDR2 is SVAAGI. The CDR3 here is CASSYGVRVKVHEQYF. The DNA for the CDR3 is TGTGCCAGCAGTTATGGGGTAAGGGTAAAGGTCCACGAGCAGTACTTC.

CDR3 residues: CASSDQGTEAFF. CDR3 DNA: TGTGCCAGCTCTGACCAGGGCACTGAAGCTTTCTTT. The chain recombines TRBV18 with TRBJ1-1; maybe TRBD1 (5 bases). The CDR3 is 12 residues long. Between the trimmed V and J ends, which lost 6 bases and 4 bases, there was a span of 9 bases. Germline CDR1 KGHSH, CDR2 LQKENI.

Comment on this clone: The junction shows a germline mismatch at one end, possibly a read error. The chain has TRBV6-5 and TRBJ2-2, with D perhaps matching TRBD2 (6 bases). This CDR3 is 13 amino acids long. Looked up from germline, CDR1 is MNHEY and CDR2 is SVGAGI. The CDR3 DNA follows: TGTGCCAGCAGTTACGGGTTGGGCGGGGAGTTGTTTTTT. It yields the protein CASSYGLGGELFF.

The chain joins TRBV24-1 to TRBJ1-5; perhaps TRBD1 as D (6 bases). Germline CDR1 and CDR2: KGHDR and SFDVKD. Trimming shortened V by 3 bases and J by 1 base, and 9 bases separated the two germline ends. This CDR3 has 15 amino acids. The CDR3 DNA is TGTGCCACCAGTGATGGGAGGGGGAGCAATCAGCCCCAGCATTTT. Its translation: CATSDGRGSNQPQHF.

The CDR3 loop reads CASSLAANTEAFF. The DNA for the CDR3 is TGCGCCAGCAGCTTGGCGGCCAACACTGAAGCTTTCTTT. The chain couples TRBV5-1 to TRBJ1-1; D is unclear. The CDR3 extends over 13 amino acids. Germline V gives CDR1 SGHRS, CDR2 YFSETQ. V was shortened by 0 bases and J by 2 bases, with 5 bases between the two germline ends. The full variable domain, in which reference TRBV5-1 and TRBJ1-1 provide the parts outside the CDR3, is KAGVTQTPRYLIKTRGQQVTLSCSPISGHRSVSWYQQTPGQGLQFLFEYFSETQRNKGNFPGRFSGRQFSNSRSEMNVSTLELGDSALYLCASSLAANTEAFFGQGTRLTVV.

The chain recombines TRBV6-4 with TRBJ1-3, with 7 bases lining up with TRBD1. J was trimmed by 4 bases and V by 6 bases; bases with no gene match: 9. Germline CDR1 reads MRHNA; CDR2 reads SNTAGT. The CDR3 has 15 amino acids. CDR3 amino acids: CASRDREHIGNTIYF. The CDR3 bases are TGTGCCAGCAGAGACAGGGAGCATATAGGAAACACCATATATTTT.

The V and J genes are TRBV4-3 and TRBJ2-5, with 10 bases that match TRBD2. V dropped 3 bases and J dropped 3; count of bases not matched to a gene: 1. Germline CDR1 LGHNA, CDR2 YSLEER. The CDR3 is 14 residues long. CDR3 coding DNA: TGCGCCAGCAGCCATGGACTAGCGGAAGAGACCCAGTACTTC. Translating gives CASSHGLAEETQYF.

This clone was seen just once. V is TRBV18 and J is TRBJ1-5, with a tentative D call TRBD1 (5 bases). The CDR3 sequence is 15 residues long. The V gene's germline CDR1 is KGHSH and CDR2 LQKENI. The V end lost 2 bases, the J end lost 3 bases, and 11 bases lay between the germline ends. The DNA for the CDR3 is TGTGCCAGCTCACCAGCGGAGGGGTTCAATCAGCCCCAGCATTTT. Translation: CASSPAEGFNQPQHF.

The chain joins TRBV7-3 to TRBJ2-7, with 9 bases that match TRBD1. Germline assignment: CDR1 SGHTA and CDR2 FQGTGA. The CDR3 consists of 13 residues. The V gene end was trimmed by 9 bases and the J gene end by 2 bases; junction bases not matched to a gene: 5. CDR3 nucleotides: TGTGCCAGGGCGGGGGACAGGGCCTACGAGCAGTACTTC. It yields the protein CARAGDRAYEQYF.

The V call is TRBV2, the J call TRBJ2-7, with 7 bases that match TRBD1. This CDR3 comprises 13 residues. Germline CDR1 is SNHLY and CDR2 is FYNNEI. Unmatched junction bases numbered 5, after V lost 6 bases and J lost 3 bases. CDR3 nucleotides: TGTGCCAGCAGGGGACAGCCCTACTACGAGCAGTACTTC. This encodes CASRGQPYYEQYF.

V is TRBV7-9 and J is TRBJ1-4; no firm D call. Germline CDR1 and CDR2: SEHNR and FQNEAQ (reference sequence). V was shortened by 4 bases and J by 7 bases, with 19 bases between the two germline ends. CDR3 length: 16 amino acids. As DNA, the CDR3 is TGTGCCAGCAGCTCCCGAGCGGGAGGACCTAGTGAAAAACTGTTTTTT. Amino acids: CASSSRAGGPSEKLFF.

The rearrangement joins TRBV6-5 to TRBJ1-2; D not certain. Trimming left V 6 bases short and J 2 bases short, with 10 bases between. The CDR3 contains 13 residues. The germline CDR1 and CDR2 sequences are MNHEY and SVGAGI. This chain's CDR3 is CASSQGLNYGYTF. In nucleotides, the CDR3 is TGTGCCAGCAGCCAAGGACTGAACTATGGCTACACCTTC.